This is a list of T cell receptor beta chains from one sample in a study of shared clonotypes between healthy human individuals. Only in-frame clones appear in the TCRdb table, and some are missing; sequencing was by immunoSEQ multiplex PCR. The data show about 690,000 clones, less than 95% seen once. Input material: memory CD8+ T cells from PBMCs. These receptors originate from a man aged 18 to 29 in good health. Some clones in this sample may be carry-over from other donors' samples. CDR3s include the opening cysteine and the closing phenylalanine or tryptophan. Fields, in order: D gene, J gene, clone size, V gene, CDR3 protein, CDR3 DNA. D genes are given only for firm matches. Expanded clones are given a class, and other clones once, few, many or no size at all.

-	TRBJ2-2	-	TRBV7-8	CASSLKGTTGELFF	TGTGCCAGCAGCTTAAAGGGCACCACCGGGGAGCTGTTTTTT
TRBD1	TRBJ2-3	-	TRBV18	CASSPNRGRMTPDTQYF	TGTGCCAGCTCACCCAACAGGGGGCGAATGACACCTGATACGCAGTATTTT
-	TRBJ2-3	-	TRBV7-9	CASSIDRLPDTQYF	TGTGCCAGCAGCATCGACAGGCTACCAGATACGCAGTATTTT
-	TRBJ2-1	-	TRBV2	CASSGRSGTYNEQFF	TGTGCCAGCAGTGGGAGGAGCGGCACCTACAATGAGCAGTTCTTC
TRBD1	TRBJ2-7	-	TRBV28	CASSLEQGADEQYF	TGTGCCAGCAGTTTAGAACAGGGGGCTGACGAGCAGTACTTC
-	TRBJ1-1	once	TRBV19	CASRSGWGDTEAFF	TGTGCCAGTAGGTCCGGTTGGGGAGACACTGAAGCTTTCTTT
TRBD2	TRBJ2-2	-	TRBV4-2	CASSPSTSGYTGELFF	TGTGCCAGCAGCCCCTCGACTAGCGGGTACACCGGGGAGCTGTTTTTT
-	TRBJ1-4	-	TRBV6-1	CASSEGSTNEKLFF	TGTGCCAGCAGTGAAGGGTCGACTAATGAAAAACTGTTTTTT
-	TRBJ1-4	-	TRBV28	CASSLDGAELFF	TGTGCCAGCAGTTTAGACGGTGCGGAACTGTTTTTT
TRBD1	TRBJ1-4	-	TRBV4-1	CASSQPLPRGRNEKLFF	TGCGCCAGCAGCCAACCTCTCCCCAGGGGGCGGAATGAAAAACTGTTTTTT
TRBD2	TRBJ2-7	-	TRBV23-1	CASSLTSGNPYEQYF	TGCGCCAGCAGTCTGACTAGCGGGAACCCCTACGAGCAGTACTTC
-	TRBJ1-1	-	TRBV7-9	CASSLGWTVNTEAFF	TGTGCCAGCAGCTTAGGGTGGACAGTTAACACTGAAGCTTTCTTT
-	TRBJ2-3	-	TRBV10-2	CASSDRTVRTDTQYF	TGCGCCAGCAGTGATCGTACGGTCAGAACCGATACGCAGTATTTT
TRBD1	TRBJ2-5	-	TRBV9	CASSVRDRGTGETQYF	TGTGCCAGCAGCGTACGGGACAGGGGCACCGGAGAGACCCAGTACTTC
-	TRBJ1-4	once	TRBV6-5	CASSYSPAATNEKLFF	TGTGCCAGCAGTTATTCCCCAGCAGCAACTAATGAAAAACTGTTTTTT
-	TRBJ2-2	few	TRBV4-1	CASSGVSNPGELFF	TGCGCCAGCAGCGGAGTTTCGAACCCCGGGGAGCTGTTTTTT
-	TRBJ1-1	-	TRBV10-3	CAMSGGVNTEAFF	TGTGCCATGAGCGGAGGGGTGAACACTGAAGCTTTCTTT
-	TRBJ2-5	few	TRBV7-2	CASSPHRGETQYF	TGTGCCAGCAGCCCTCACCGGGGAGAGACCCAGTACTTC
TRBD1	TRBJ1-2	-	TRBV19	CASRDRGLYGYTF	TGTGCCAGTAGGGACAGGGGGCTCTATGGCTACACCTTC
TRBD1	TRBJ2-6	-	TRBV9	CASSAPGPDRVPVGANVLTF	TGTGCCAGCAGCGCCCCCGGGCCGGACAGGGTTCCGGTAGGGGCCAACGTCCTGACTTTC
TRBD1	TRBJ1-1	-	TRBV27	CASSYTGGPEAFF	TGTGCCAGCAGTTACACAGGGGGCCCTGAAGCTTTCTTT
TRBD1	TRBJ2-7	-	TRBV28	CASSTRDQDRAYEQYF	TGTGCCAGCAGTACACGGGATCAGGACAGGGCCTACGAGCAGTACTTC
-	TRBJ2-1	-	TRBV30	CAWSVRGNEQFF	TGTGCCTGGAGTGTACGTGGGAATGAGCAGTTCTTC
-	TRBJ1-1	-	TRBV27	CASRGSSTEAFF	TGTGCCAGCCGAGGTTCGAGTACTGAAGCTTTCTTT
TRBD1	TRBJ2-7	-	TRBV14	CASSPRDRAYEQYF	TGTGCCAGCAGCCCCCGGGACAGGGCTTACGAGCAGTACTTC
-	TRBJ2-2	-	TRBV5-1	CASSLTLSGPGELFF	TGCGCCAGCAGCCTAACGCTAAGTGGCCCCGGGGAGCTGTTTTTT
TRBD1	TRBJ2-1	-	TRBV25-1	CASSEYIPTGGTYNEQFF	TGTGCCAGCAGTGAATATATTCCGACAGGGGGCACCTACAATGAGCAGTTCTTC
-	TRBJ2-1	-	TRBV9	CASSVVVGNEQFF	TGTGCCAGCAGCGTAGTAGTAGGCAATGAGCAGTTCTTC
TRBD2	TRBJ2-1	-	TRBV2	CASRTSGGSSYNEQFF	TGTGCCAGCAGGACTAGCGGGGGGAGCTCCTACAATGAGCAGTTCTTC
-	TRBJ1-4	-	TRBV19	CASSIRTDDNEKLFF	TGTGCCAGTAGTATAAGGACGGATGATAATGAAAAACTGTTTTTT
TRBD1	TRBJ2-4	-	TRBV19	CASSIGTGGRNIQYF	TGTGCCAGTAGTATCGGGACAGGGGGCCGAAACATTCAGTACTTC
-	TRBJ1-6	-	TRBV27	CASSLGPGWGLHSPLHF	TGTGCCAGCAGTTTAGGGCCCGGCTGGGGCTTACATTCACCCCTCCACTTT
-	TRBJ2-7	-	TRBV30	CAWSANEQYF	TGTGCCTGGAGTGCAAACGAGCAGTACTTC
TRBD1	TRBJ2-7	-	TRBV5-1	CASSLGTGGYEQYF	TGCGCCAGCTCACTCGGGACAGGGGGATACGAGCAGTACTTC
-	TRBJ2-1	-	TRBV7-3	CASSLKGGSYNEQFF	TGTGCCAGCAGCTTAAAGGGGGGCTCCTACAATGAGCAGTTCTTC
TRBD1	TRBJ1-3	-	TRBV28	CASSLLTGYTGNTIYF	TGTGCCAGCAGTTTATTGACAGGGTATACTGGAAACACCATATATTTT
-	TRBJ2-3	-	TRBV18	CASSPPGLAGVMDTQYF	TGTGCCAGCTCACCACCGGGCCTAGCAGGGGTTATGGACACGCAGTATTTT
-	TRBJ1-2	-	TRBV27	CASSWSSGGRDYGYTF	TGTGCCAGCAGTTGGTCTTCGGGAGGTCGCGACTATGGCTACACCTTC
-	TRBJ2-7	once	TRBV6-4	CASSDSRARFNWVESGEQYF	TGTGCCAGCAGTGACTCTCGTGCCAGGTTCAACTGGGTTGAGTCTGGCGAGCAGTACTTC
-	TRBJ1-5	-	TRBV7-6	CASSLVAGPSNQPQHF	TGTGCCAGCAGTTTAGTTGCGGGGCCAAGCAATCAGCCCCAGCATTTT